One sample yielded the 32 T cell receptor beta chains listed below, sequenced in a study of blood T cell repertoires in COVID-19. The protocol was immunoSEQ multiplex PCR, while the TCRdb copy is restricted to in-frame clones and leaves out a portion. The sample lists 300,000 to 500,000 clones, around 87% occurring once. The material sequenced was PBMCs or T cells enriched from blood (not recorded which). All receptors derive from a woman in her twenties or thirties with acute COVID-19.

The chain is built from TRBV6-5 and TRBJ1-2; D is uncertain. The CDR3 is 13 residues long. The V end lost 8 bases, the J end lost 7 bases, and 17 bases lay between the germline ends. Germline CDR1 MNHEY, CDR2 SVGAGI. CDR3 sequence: CASRRGLEAGYTF. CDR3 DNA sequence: TGTGCCAGCCGCAGAGGGCTCGAGGCTGGCTACACCTTC.

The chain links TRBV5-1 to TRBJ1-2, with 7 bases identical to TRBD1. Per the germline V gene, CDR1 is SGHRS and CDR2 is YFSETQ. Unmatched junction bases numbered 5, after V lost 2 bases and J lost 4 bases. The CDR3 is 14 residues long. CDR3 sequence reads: CASSFGQAAYGYTF. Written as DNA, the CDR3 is TGCGCCAGCAGCTTCGGACAGGCGGCCTATGGCTACACCTTC. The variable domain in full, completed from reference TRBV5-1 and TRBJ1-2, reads KAGVTQTPRYLIKTRGQQVTLSCSPISGHRSVSWYQQTPGQGLQFLFEYFSETQRNKGNFPGRFSGRQFSNSRSEMNVSTLELGDSALYLCASSFGQAAYGYTFGSGTRLTVV.

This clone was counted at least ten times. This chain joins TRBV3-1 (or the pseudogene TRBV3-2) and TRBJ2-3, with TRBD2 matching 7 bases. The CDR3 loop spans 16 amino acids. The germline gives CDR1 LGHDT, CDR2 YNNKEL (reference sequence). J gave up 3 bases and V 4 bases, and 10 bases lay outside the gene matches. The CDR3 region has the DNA TGTGCCAGCAGCCGGCGAGGCGGGGGTAGGACAGATACGCAGTATTTT. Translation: CASSRRGGGRTDTQYF.

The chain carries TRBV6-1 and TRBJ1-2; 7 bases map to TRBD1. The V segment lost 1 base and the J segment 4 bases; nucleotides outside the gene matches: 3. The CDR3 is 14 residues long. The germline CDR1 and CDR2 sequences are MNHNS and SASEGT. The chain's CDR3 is CASSEENRGYGYTF. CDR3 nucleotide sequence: TGTGCCAGCAGTGAAGAGAACAGGGGCTATGGCTACACCTTC.

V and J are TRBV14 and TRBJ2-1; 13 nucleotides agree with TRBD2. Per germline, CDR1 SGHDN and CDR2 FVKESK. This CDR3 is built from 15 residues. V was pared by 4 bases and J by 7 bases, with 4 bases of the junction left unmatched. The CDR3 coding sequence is TGTGCCAGCAGCCCCCAACTAGCGGGGGGGAATGAGCAGTTCTTC. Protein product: CASSPQLAGGNEQFF.

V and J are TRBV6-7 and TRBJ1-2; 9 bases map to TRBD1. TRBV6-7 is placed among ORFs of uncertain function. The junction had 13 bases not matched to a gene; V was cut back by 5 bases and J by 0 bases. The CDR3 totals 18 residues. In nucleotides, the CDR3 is TGTGCCAGCAGTAGGATAGAGGGACAGGGATTAGCTAACTATGGCTACACCTTC. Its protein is CASSRIEGQGLANYGYTF.

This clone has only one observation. For the CDR3, the DNA is TGTGCCAGCAGCAAAGACGGACGGGTAGGAGGCGAAAAACTGTTTTTT. Translating gives CASSKDGRVGGEKLFF. The rearrangement joins TRBV21-1 to TRBJ1-4. TRBV21-1 is assigned pseudogene status. The CDR3 contains 16 residues.

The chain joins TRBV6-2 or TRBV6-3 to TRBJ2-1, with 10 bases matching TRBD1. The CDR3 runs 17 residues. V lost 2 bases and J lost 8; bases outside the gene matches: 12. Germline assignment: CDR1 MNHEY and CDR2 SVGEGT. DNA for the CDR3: TGTGCCAGCAGTTACCCCCCGGGACAGGGGAGGAGGGATGAGCAGTTCTTC. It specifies CASSYPPGQGRRDEQFF.

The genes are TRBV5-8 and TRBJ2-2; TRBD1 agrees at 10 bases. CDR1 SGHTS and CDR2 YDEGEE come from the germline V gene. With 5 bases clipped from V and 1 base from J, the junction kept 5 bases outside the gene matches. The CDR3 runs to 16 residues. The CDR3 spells CASRVGQGKNTGELFF. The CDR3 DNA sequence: TGTGCCAGCAGGGTGGGACAGGGGAAGAACACCGGGGAGCTGTTTTTT.

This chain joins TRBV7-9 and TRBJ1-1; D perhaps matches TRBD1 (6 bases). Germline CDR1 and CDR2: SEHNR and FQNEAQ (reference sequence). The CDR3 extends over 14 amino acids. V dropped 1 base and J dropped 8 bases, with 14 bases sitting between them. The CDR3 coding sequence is TGTGCCAGCAGCTTAGTGGGTGCAGGGGTAGAAGCTTTCTTT. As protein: CASSLVGAGVEAFF.

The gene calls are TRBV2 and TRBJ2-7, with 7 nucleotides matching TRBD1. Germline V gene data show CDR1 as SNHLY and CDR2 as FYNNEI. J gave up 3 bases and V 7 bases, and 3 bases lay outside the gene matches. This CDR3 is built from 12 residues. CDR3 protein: CASKQGIYEQYF. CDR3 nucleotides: TGTGCCAGCAAACAGGGGATCTACGAGCAGTACTTC.

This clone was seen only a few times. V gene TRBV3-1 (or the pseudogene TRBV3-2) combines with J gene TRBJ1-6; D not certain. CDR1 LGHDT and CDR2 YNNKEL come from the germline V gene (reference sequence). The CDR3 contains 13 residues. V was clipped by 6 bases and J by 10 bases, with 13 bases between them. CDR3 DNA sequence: TGTGCCAGCAGAGCATACCTCGGGTCACCCCTCCACTTT. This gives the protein CASRAYLGSPLHF.

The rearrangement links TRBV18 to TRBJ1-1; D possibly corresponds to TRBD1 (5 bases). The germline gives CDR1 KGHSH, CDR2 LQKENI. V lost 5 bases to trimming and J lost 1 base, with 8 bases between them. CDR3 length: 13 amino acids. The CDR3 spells CASSNQGNTEAFF. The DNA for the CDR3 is TGTGCCAGCTCAAATCAGGGGAACACTGAAGCTTTCTTT.

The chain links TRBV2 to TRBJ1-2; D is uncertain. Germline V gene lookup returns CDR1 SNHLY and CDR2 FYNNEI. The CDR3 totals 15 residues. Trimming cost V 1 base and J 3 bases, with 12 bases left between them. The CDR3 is CASSEERGLYYGYTF. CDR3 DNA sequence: TGTGCCAGCAGTGAAGAACGCGGGCTCTACTATGGCTACACCTTC.

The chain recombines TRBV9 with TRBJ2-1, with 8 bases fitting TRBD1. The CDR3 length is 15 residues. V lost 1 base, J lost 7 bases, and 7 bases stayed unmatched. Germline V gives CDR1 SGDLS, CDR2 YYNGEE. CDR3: CASSVSAGGPNEQFF. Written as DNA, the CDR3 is TGTGCCAGCAGCGTATCAGCAGGGGGCCCGAATGAGCAGTTCTTC. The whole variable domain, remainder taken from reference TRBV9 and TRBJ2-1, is DSGVTQTPKHLITATGQRVTLRCSPRSGDLSVYWYQQSLDQGLQFLIQYYNGEERAKGNILERFSAQQFPDLHSELNLSSLELGDSALYFCASSVSAGGPNEQFFGPGTRLTVL.

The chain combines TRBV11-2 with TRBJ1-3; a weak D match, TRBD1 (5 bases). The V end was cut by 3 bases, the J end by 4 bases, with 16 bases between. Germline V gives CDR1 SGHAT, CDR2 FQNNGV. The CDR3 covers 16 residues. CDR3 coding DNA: TGTGCCAGCAGCTTCAGGGTTGGACCTTCGGGAAACACCATATATTTT. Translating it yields CASSFRVGPSGNTIYF. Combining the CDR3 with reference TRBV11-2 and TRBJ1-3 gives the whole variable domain EAGVAQSPRYKIIEKRQSVAFWCNPISGHATLYWYQQILGQGPKLLIQFQNNGVVDDSQLPKDRFSAERLKGVDSTLKIQPAKLEDSAVYLCASSFRVGPSGNTIYFGEGSWLTVV.

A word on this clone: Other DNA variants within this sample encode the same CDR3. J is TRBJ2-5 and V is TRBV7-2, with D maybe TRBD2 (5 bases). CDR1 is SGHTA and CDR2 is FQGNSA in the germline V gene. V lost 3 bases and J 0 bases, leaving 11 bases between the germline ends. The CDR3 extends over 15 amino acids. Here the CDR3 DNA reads TGTGCCAGCAGCTTGGGCACGGGGTACCAAGAGACCCAGTACTTC. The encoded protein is CASSLGTGYQETQYF.

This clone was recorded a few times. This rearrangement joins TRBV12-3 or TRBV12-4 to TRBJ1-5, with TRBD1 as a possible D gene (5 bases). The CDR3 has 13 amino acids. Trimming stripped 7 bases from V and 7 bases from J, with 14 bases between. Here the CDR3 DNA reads TGTGCCAGCAAAAGGGCAGGGTGGCAGCCCCAGCATTTT. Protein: CASKRAGWQPQHF.

The chain's CDR3 is CASSDLTGLNYGYTF. DNA for the CDR3: TGTGCCAGCAGTGATCTGACAGGGCTTAACTATGGCTACACCTTC. The chain is built from TRBV6-1 and TRBJ1-2; 7 nucleotides match TRBD1. There are 15 residues in the CDR3. Unmatched junction bases numbered 5, after V lost 3 bases and J lost 1 base. Per germline, CDR1 MNHNS and CDR2 SASEGT.

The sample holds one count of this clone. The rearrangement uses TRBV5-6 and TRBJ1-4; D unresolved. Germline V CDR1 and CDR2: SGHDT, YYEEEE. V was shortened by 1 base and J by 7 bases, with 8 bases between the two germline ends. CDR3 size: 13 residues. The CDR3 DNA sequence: TGTGCCAGCAGCTTGCACGGTGGTGAAAAACTGTTTTTT. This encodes CASSLHGGEKLFF. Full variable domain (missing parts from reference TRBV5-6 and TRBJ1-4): DAGVTQSPTHLIKTRGQQVTLRCSPKSGHDTVSWYQQALGQGPQFIFQYYEEEERQRGNFPDRFSGHQFPNYSSELNVNALLLGDSALYLCASSLHGGEKLFFGSGTQLSVL.

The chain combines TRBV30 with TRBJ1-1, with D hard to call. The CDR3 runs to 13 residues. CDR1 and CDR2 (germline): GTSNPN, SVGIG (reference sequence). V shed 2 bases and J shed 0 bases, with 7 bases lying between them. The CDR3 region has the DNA TGTGCCTGGAGTTTGAGCCTGAACACTGAAGCTTTCTTT. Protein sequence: CAWSLSLNTEAFF.

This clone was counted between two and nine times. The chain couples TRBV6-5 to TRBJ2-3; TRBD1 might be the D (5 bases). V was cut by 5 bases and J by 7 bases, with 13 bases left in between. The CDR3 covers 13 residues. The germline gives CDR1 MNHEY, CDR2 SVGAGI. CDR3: CASSPQTENTQYF. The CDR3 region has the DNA TGTGCCAGCAGTCCCCAGACAGAGAATACGCAGTATTTT.

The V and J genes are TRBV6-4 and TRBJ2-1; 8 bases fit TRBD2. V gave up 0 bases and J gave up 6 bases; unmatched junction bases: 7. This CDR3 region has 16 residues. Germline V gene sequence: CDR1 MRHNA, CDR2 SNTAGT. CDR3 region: CASSDSLAGGSNEQFF. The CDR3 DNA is TGTGCCAGCAGTGACTCGCTCGCGGGGGGTAGCAATGAGCAGTTCTTC.

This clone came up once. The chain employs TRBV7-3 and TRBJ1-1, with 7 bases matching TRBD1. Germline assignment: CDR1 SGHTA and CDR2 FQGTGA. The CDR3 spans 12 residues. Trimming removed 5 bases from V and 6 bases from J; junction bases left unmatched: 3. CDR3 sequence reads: CASSRQGPEAFF. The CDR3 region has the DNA TGTGCCAGCAGCCGACAGGGACCTGAAGCTTTCTTT.

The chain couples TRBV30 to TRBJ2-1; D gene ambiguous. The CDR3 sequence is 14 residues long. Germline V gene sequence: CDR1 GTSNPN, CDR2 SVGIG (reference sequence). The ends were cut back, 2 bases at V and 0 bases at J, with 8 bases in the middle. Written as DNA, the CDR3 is TGTGCCTGGAGTAGACTGAGCTCCTACAATGAGCAGTTCTTC. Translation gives CAWSRLSSYNEQFF.

CDR3 region: CASSPPPSGGRNTQYF. CDR3 nucleotides: TGTGCCAGCAGCCCCCCACCTAGCGGGGGGAGAAATACGCAGTATTTT. The J gene is TRBJ2-3, the V gene TRBV6-2 or TRBV6-3; 11 bases fit TRBD2. The germline CDR1 and CDR2 sequences are MNHEY and SVGEGT. The ends lost 6 bases at V and 7 bases at J; junction bases unmatched: 12. CDR3 size: 16 residues.

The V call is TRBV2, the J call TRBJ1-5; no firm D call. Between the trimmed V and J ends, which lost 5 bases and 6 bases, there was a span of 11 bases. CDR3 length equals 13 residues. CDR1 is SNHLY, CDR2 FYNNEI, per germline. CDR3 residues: CASSIDSSQPQHF. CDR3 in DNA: TGTGCCAGCAGTATAGACTCCAGTCAGCCCCAGCATTTT.

The chain's CDR3 is CASSLWGQGDTDTQYF. For the CDR3, the DNA is TGCGCCAGCAGCTTATGGGGGCAGGGTGACACAGATACGCAGTATTTT. This sequence joins TRBV4-1 and TRBJ2-3, with D tentatively TRBD1 (6 bases). In germline, CDR1 is MGHRA, CDR2 YSYEKL. V lost 5 bases to trimming and J lost 2 bases, with 17 bases between them. This CDR3 is built from 16 residues.

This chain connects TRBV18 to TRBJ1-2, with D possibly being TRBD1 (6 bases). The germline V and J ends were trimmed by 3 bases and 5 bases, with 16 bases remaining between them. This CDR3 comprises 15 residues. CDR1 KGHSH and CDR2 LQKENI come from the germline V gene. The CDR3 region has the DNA TGTGCCAGCTCACCGGCGGCGGGGGGCGGTTATGGCTACACCTTC. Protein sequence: CASSPAAGGGYGYTF.

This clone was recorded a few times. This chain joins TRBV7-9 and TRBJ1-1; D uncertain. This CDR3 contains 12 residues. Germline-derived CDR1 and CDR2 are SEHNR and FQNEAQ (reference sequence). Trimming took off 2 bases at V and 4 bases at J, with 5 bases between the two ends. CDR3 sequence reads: CASSLIGTEAFF. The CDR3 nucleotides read TGTGCCAGCAGCTTAATCGGCACTGAAGCTTTCTTT.

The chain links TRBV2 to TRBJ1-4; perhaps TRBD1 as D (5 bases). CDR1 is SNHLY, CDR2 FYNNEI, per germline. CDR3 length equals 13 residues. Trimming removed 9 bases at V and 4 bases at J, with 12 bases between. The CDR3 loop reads CASSTVRNEKLFF. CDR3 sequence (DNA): TGTGCCAGTTCGACAGTGCGTAATGAAAAACTGTTTTTT.

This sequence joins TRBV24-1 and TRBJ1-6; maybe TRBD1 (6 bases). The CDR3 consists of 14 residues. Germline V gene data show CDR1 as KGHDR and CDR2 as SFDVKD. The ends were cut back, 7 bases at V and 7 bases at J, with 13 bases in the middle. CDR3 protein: CATRGRTENSPLHF. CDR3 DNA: TGTGCCACCAGGGGTCGGACAGAGAATTCACCCCTCCACTTT.